This TCR beta chain originates from a study of blood T cell repertoires in COVID-19. Study as a whole: Collection of acute and convalescent COVID-19 samples took place in the United States, Italy and Spain. PBMCs, B-cell-depleted T cells, or T cells provided the cDNA or gDNA that made up the material.

Per the authors' pipeline: Nucleated cell number was recorded as an estimate derived from reference gene primer amplification. Sequencing was performed with immunoSEQ multiplex PCR; in TCRdb, only in-frame clones are kept and a portion is missing. That table gives V, J and clone size, and the DNA gave D and trimming. The data show 95,000 to 150,000 clones, with approximately 90% seen just once and more than 2% held by the top ten. This sequence was found in a woman between 45 and 65 years old with acute or convalescent COVID-19. The specimen was peripheral blood.

The CDR3 region has the DNA TGTGCCATCAGTGCCGGGACAACGAACACCGGGGAGCTGTTTTTT. Protein sequence: CAISAGTTNTGELFF. The chain is built from TRBV10-3 and TRBJ2-2; D is perhaps TRBD1 (6 bases). Looked up from germline, CDR1 is ENHRY and CDR2 is SYGVKD. The CDR3 has 15 amino acids. The germline V and J ends were trimmed by 4 bases and 0 bases, with 9 bases remaining between them.